This section outlines one T cell receptor beta chain sequence together with its context. The entry originates in a study of blood T cell repertoires in COVID-19. Study details: T cells, B-cell-depleted T cells, or PBMCs provided the cDNA or gDNA that served as material.

This CDR3 has 17 residues. V lost 4 bases, J lost 0 bases, and 8 bases stayed unmatched. Germline values: CDR1 MNHEY, CDR2 SMNVEV (reference sequence). All enrollees were roughly 18 to 100 years old and from roughly 26 US areas. Exposed enrollees encountered a COVID-19 case at some point within 2 weeks before study entry. The authors' processing: Amplified reference gene primers provided the basis for estimating nucleated cell counts. Clones were read by immunoSEQ multiplex PCR, and TCRdb kept only the in-frame ones, dropping some. That table furnishes V, J and clone size, whereas the DNA furnished D and trimming. This sample has about 300,000 clones; 89% occur once, and the top ten carry roughly 2.9%.

Material: PBMCs or T cells enriched from blood (not recorded which). This receptor was identified in a woman between 45 and 65 years old who had been exposed to COVID-19. The V gene is TRBV27, the J gene TRBJ1-4; 7 bases match TRBD1. In nucleotides, the CDR3 is TGTGCCAGCAGTTCCCGGACAGGTTTAGCAACTAATGAAAAACTGTTTTTT. Encoded protein: CASSSRTGLATNEKLFF.